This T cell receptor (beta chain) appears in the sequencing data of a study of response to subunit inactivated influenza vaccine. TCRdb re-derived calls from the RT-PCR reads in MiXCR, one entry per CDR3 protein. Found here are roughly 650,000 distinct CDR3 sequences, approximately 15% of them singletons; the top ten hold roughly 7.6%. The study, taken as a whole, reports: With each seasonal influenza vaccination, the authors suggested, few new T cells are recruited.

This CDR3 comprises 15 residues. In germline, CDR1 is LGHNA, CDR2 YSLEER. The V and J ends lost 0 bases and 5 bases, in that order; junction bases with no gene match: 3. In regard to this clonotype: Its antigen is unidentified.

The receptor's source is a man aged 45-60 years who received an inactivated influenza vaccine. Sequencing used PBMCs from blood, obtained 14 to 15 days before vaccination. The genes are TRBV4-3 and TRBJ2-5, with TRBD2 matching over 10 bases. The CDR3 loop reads CASSQEAGGPETQYF. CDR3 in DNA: TGCGCCAGCAGCCAAGAAGCGGGGGGGCCGGAGACCCAGTACTTC.